Each of the 2 T cell receptor beta chains below was sequenced from the same sample in a study of beta chain features in type 1 diabetes. Study-wide points: There was a moderate but significant shortening of TCRB CDR3s in all four CD4+ subsets of Type 1 diabetes patients.

The antigens these receptors bind are not known. The isolated RNA, all of it, was reverse transcribed, so expressed TCRB transcripts were what got sequenced. This table comes from immunoSEQ multiplex PCR, and its TCRdb copy is limited to in-frame clones, with some not included. The sample shows approximately 14,000 clones, approximately 60% of them seen only once. Sequenced input: stem cell memory CD4+ T cells from blood. Source of these receptors: a woman in her late teens or twenties with type 1 diabetes.

This clone occurred a few times. This chain connects TRBV29-1 to TRBJ1-2; 8 bases match TRBD1. Germline loops: CDR1 SQVTM, CDR2 ANQGSEA. J was trimmed by 5 bases and V by 5 bases; bases with no gene match: 13. The CDR3 runs 15 residues. CDR3 sequence (DNA): TGCAGCGTTCAACTCGGGACAGGCTTTAGGTATGGCTACACCTTC. Its translation: CSVQLGTGFRYGYTF.

The chain uses TRBV7-2 and TRBJ1-1; 8 nucleotides match TRBD1. V lost 10 bases, J lost 1 base, and 5 bases stayed unmatched. The V gene's germline CDR1 is SGHTA and CDR2 FQGNSA. This CDR3 is built from 13 residues. The CDR3 DNA follows: TGTGCCAATTTAGGACAGGGGAACACTGAAGCTTTCTTT. As protein: CANLGQGNTEAFF.